This T cell receptor (beta chain) originates from a study of OX40 agonist ivuxolimab in advanced cancers. For the study at large: Hepatocellular carcinoma, melanoma, renal cell or head and neck cancer was diagnosed in the dose-escalation patients.

TCRdb keeps only in-frame clones here, not all; method: immunoSEQ multiplex PCR. Among under 80,000 clones listed, around 93% were seen once. The input for sequencing was CD4+ or CD8+ T cells sorted from blood, taken in a trial of the OX40 agonist ivuxolimab. The source is an adult with an advanced solid tumor such as melanoma, head and neck, liver or kidney cancer.

DNA of the CDR3: TGCGCCAGCAGCCCCCAACAGGGGGCGGACGAGCAGTACTTC. It is translated as CASSPQQGADEQYF. V usage is TRBV5-1 and J usage is TRBJ2-7; 9 positions match TRBD1. Germline V gene data show CDR1 as SGHRS and CDR2 as YFSETQ. This CDR3 is built from 14 residues. J lost 5 bases, V lost 4 bases, and 7 bases had no gene match.